This TCR beta chain was captured in a study of response to subunit inactivated influenza vaccine. With regard to this clonotype: Antigen specificity is unknown.

Study-wide points: Only a handful of new T cells, the authors suggested, are recruited with each seasonal influenza vaccination.

Germline-derived CDR1 and CDR2 are LGHDT and YNNKEL (reference sequence). The V end lost 3 bases, the J end lost 8 bases, and 11 bases lay between the germline ends. The CDR3 runs to 13 residues. TCRdb passed the RT-PCR reads through MiXCR, listing each CDR3 protein once. The data hold about 800,000 distinct CDR3 sequences, with roughly 20% observed a single time. The clonotype comes from a man between 50 and 59 years old who received an inactivated influenza vaccine. The source material was PBMCs from blood, sampled roughly 5 days after vaccination. The gene calls are TRBV3-1 and TRBJ2-1; D is perhaps TRBD1 (6 bases). In nucleotides, the CDR3 is TGTGCCAGCAGCCACAACAGGGCCCATGAGCAGTTCTTC. This encodes CASSHNRAHEQFF.